This record looks at one T cell receptor beta chain sequence and its context. One end of the junction does not line up with germline, which may come from a read error. This specimen belongs to a study of Graves' ophthalmopathy and Graves' hyperthyroidism. As the template, RNA transcripts were used to amplify TCR beta CDR3 regions. RT-PCR in the first round used HTBI primers; a second-round multiplex PCR followed. One entry per CDR3 protein results from TCRdb running MiXCR on the multiplex PCR reads. The sample lists some 1.1 million distinct CDR3 sequences, about 35% occurring once. Hyperthyroidism cases were recent diagnoses of under 2 months' duration in people aged 18 to 65. The origin of this receptor is an adult man with Graves' hyperthyroidism. The sample consisted of peripheral blood or thyroid tissue (not recorded which).

The CDR3 DNA reads as TGCGCCGGCAGCCTGGCCCGGCGGCTCCCCGGGGAGCTGTTTTTT. This encodes CAGSLARRLPGELFF. The chain uses TRBV5-1 and TRBJ2-2, with D unclear. The CDR3 totals 15 residues. In germline, CDR1 is SGHRS, CDR2 YFSETQ.